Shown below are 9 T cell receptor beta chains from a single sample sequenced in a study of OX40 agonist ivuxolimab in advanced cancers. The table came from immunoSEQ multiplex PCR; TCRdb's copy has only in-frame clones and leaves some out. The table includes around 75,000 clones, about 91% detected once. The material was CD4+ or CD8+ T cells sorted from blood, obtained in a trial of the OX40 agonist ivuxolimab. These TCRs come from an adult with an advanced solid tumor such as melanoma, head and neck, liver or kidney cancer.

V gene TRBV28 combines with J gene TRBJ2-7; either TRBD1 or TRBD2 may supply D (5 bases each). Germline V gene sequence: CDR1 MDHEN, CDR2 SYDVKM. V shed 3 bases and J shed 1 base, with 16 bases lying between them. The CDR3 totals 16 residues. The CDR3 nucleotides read TGTGCCAGCAGTTTTGGGGGTCGGACGGGTTCCTACGAGCAGTACTTC. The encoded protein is CASSFGGRTGSYEQYF.

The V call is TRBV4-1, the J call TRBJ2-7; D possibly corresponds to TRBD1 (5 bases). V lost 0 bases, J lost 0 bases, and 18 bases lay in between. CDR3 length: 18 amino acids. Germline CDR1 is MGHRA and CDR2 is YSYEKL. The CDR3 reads CASSQDSSTVGHSYEQYF. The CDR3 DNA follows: TGCGCCAGCAGCCAAGATTCCTCGACAGTGGGTCACTCCTACGAGCAGTACTTC.

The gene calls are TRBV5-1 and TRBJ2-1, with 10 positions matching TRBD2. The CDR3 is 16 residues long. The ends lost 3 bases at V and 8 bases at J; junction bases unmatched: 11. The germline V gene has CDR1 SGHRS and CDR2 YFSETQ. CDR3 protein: CASSSWTSGTSDEQFF. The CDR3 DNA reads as TGCGCCAGCAGCTCATGGACTAGCGGCACCTCCGATGAGCAGTTCTTC.

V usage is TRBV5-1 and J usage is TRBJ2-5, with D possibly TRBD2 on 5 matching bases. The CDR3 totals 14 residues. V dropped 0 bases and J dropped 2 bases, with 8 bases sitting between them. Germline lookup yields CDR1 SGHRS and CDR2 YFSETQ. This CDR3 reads CASSLGTLQETQYF. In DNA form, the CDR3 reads TGCGCCAGCAGCTTGGGGACTCTTCAAGAGACCCAGTACTTC.

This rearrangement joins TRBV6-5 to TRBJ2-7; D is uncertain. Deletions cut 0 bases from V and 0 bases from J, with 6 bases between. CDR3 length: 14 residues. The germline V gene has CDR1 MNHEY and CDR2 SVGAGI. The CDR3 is CASSYSSTSYEQYF. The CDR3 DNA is TGTGCCAGCAGTTACTCCTCTACCTCCTACGAGCAGTACTTC.

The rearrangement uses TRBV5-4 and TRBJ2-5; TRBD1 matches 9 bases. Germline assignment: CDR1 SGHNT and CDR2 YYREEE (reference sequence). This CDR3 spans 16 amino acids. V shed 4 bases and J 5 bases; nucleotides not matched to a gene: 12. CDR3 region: CASSTRQGGLVETQYF. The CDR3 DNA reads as TGTGCCAGCAGCACCCGACAGGGGGGTTTGGTGGAGACCCAGTACTTC.

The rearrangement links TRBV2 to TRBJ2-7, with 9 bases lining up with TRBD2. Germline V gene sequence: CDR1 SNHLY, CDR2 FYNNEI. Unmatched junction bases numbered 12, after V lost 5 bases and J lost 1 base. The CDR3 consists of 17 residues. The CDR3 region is CASSSDPRGLASYEQYF. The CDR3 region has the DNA TGTGCCAGCAGTTCTGATCCGAGGGGACTAGCATCCTACGAGCAGTACTTC.

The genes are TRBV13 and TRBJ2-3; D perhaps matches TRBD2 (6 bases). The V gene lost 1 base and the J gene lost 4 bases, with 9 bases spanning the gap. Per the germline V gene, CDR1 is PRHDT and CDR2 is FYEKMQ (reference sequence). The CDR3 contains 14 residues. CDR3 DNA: TGTGCCAGCAGCTTAGCTAGCGTTTCAGATACGCAGTATTTT. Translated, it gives CASSLASVSDTQYF.

The CDR3 DNA is TGTGCCAGCAGTACGGGCCCGAACACTGAAGCTTTCTTT. It translates to CASSTGPNTEAFF. The rearrangement uses TRBV9 and TRBJ1-1; D call uncertain. The V gene's germline CDR1 is SGDLS and CDR2 YYNGEE. V was shortened by 5 bases and J by 1 base, with 9 bases between the two germline ends. CDR3 length: 13 amino acids. Drawing the rest from reference TRBV9 and TRBJ1-1, the complete variable domain is DSGVTQTPKHLITATGQRVTLRCSPRSGDLSVYWYQQSLDQGLQFLIQYYNGEERAKGNILERFSAQQFPDLHSELNLSSLELGDSALYFCASSTGPNTEAFFGQGTRLTVV.